The clone carrying this T cell receptor (beta chain) appeared a single time. V was shortened by 3 bases and J by 1 base, with 12 bases between the two germline ends. From germline, CDR1 is ENHRY and CDR2 SYGVKD. The CDR3 runs 15 residues. The entry originates in a study of blood T cell repertoires in COVID-19. Study overall: COVID-19 samples from acute and convalescent phases originated in the United States, Italy and Spain. PBMCs, B-cell-depleted T cells, or T cells provided the cDNA or gDNA that made up the material.

Original analysis: Quantification of nucleated cells was approximated via reference gene primer amplification. TCRdb keeps only in-frame clones here, not all; method: immunoSEQ multiplex PCR. The DNA gave D and trimming, while V, J and clone size come from that table. Of 65,000 to 80,000 clones listed, 80% to 90% are singletons. The source is a man aged 30-40 years with acute or convalescent COVID-19. Source material: peripheral blood. The rearrangement links TRBV10-3 to TRBJ1-1, with unresolved D. CDR3 residues: CAISDLFGRNTEAFF. DNA of the CDR3: TGTGCCATCAGTGACCTCTTTGGTAGGAACACTGAAGCTTTCTTT.